Below are 7 T cell receptor beta chains sequenced from a single sample in a study of shared clonotypes between healthy human individuals. Naivety among CD8 cells was defined by CD45RO negativity and positive CCR7 selection, thereby excluding terminally differentiated effector memory CD45RA+ cells. The assay was immunoSEQ multiplex PCR, and TCRdb's table has in-frame clones only and misses some. The sample has about 700,000 clones; 90% to 95% are singletons. The material sequenced was naive CD8+ T cells sorted from blood. The source is a young man in good health.

The chain links TRBV6-4 to TRBJ2-1; 8 bases match TRBD2. With 5 bases clipped from V and 0 bases from J, the junction kept 3 bases outside the gene matches. This CDR3 contains 15 residues. The germline V gene encodes CDR1 MRHNA and CDR2 SNTAGT. CDR3 in DNA: TGTGCCAGCAGTTCTAGCGGGTGCTCCTACAATGAGCAGTTCTTC. It encodes CASSSSGCSYNEQFF.

The V call is TRBV7-2, the J call TRBJ2-7; perhaps TRBD2 as D (7 bases). V lost 1 base and J lost 4, with 17 bases in between. The CDR3 length is 16 residues. Looked up from germline, CDR1 is SGHTA and CDR2 is FQGNSA. The chain's CDR3 is CASSLGAREGVYEQYF. In nucleotides, the CDR3 is TGTGCCAGCAGCTTAGGGGCGAGGGAGGGGGTATACGAGCAGTACTTC.

The CDR3 sequence is CASRRAESFYNEQFF. In DNA, the CDR3 is TGTGCCAGCAGGAGGGCGGAGAGTTTCTACAATGAGCAGTTCTTC. The chain has TRBV28 and TRBJ2-1, with D possibly matching TRBD2 (5 bases). V lost 6 bases and J 3 bases, leaving 15 bases between the germline ends. The CDR3 sequence is 15 residues long. Germline CDR1 is MDHEN and CDR2 is SYDVKM. Drawing the rest from reference TRBV28 and TRBJ2-1, the complete variable domain is DVKVTQSSRYLVKRTGEKVFLECVQDMDHENMFWYRQDPGLGLRLIYFSYDVKMKEKGDIPEGYSVSREKKERFSLILESASTNQTSMYLCASRRAESFYNEQFFGPGTRLTVL.

The genes are TRBV11-2 and TRBJ2-5, with D maybe TRBD2 (5 bases). The CDR3 sequence is 16 residues long. Looked up from germline, CDR1 is SGHAT and CDR2 is FQNNGV. Trimming shortened V by 5 bases and J by 1 base, and 17 bases separated the two germline ends. The CDR3 sequence: CASSPSRGEAQETQYF. The CDR3 DNA sequence: TGTGCCAGCAGCCCTAGCCGTGGTGAAGCCCAAGAGACCCAGTACTTC.

This sequence joins TRBV7-9 and TRBJ1-2; D remains unclear. CDR3 length: 15 residues. V lost 1 base and J 4 bases, leaving 13 bases between the germline ends. From germline, CDR1 is SEHNR and CDR2 FQNEAQ (reference sequence). DNA for the CDR3: TGTGCCAGCAGCTTAGGATCGCAGAACCCCTATGGCTACACCTTC. Amino acids: CASSLGSQNPYGYTF.

The gene calls are TRBV27 and TRBJ2-1, with 14 bases aligning to TRBD2. The ends lost 2 bases at V and 7 bases at J; junction bases unmatched: 4. Looked up from germline, CDR1 is MNHEY and CDR2 is SMNVEV (reference sequence). The CDR3 length is 16 residues. The CDR3 DNA follows: TGTGCCAGCAGTTTACCCCGGACTAGCGGGAGGAATGAGCAGTTCTTC. It translates to CASSLPRTSGRNEQFF.

CDR3 DNA: TGTGCCAGCAGCCCCCGTGGAATTGTTAATGAGCAGTTCTTC. Its protein is CASSPRGIVNEQFF. The V and J genes are TRBV7-2 and TRBJ2-1; D is uncertain. There are 14 residues in the CDR3. The V gene's germline CDR1 is SGHTA and CDR2 FQGNSA. The V end was cut by 5 bases, the J end by 7 bases, with 15 bases between.